The 5 T cell receptor beta chains listed next were all sequenced from one sample in a study of identical twins. In TCRdb, the 5' RACE reads were re-called with MiXCR into one record per CDR3 protein. The repertoire consists of hundreds of thousands of distinct CDR3 sequences, with roughly 7.1% occurring once and the leading ten covering around 1.6%. These data are also associated with another study on yellow fever vaccine responses in identical twins.

Sequences were obtained from PBMCs. These receptors came from a young woman in good health.

Only a few counts were recorded for this clonotype. The chain employs TRBV3-1 and TRBJ2-7; TRBD1 matches at 10 bases. Germline values: CDR1 LGHDT, CDR2 YNNKEL (reference sequence). The CDR3 consists of 15 residues. With V trimmed by 4 bases and J by 2 bases, 5 bases remained unmatched. The CDR3 nucleotides are TGTGCCAGCAGCCTAGGGACAGGGGCCACCTACGAGCAGTACTTC. This codes for CASSLGTGATYEQYF.

This clonotype was observed at least ten times. The J gene is TRBJ1-5, the V gene TRBV13; D might be TRBD1 (5 bases). Germline lookup yields CDR1 PRHDT and CDR2 FYEKMQ (reference sequence). Trimming took 0 bases from V and 3 from J, leaving 9 bases between them. The CDR3 consists of 15 residues. CDR3 sequence: CASSLGGDLNQPQHF. The CDR3 nucleotides are TGTGCCAGCAGCTTAGGGGGGGACCTCAATCAGCCCCAGCATTTT.

Ten or more counts support this clonotype. This sequence joins TRBV12-3 or TRBV12-4 and TRBJ2-5; 7 bases line up with TRBD1. V shed 6 bases, J shed 2 bases, and the junction held 9 bases outside the gene matches. The CDR3 extends over 15 amino acids. The CDR3 region is CASSLGTDFQETQYF. The CDR3 region has the DNA TGTGCCAGCAGCCTCGGGACAGACTTTCAAGAGACCCAGTACTTC.

This clonotype was seen ten or more times. The rearrangement uses TRBV24-1 and TRBJ2-2, with 7 bases fitting TRBD1. Trimming removed 7 bases from V and 5 bases from J; junction bases left unmatched: 9. The length of the CDR3 is 15 residues. Germline CDR1 and CDR2: KGHDR and SFDVKD. The CDR3 protein is CATRPGQDVTGELFF. CDR3 bases: TGTGCCACCAGGCCCGGACAGGACGTGACCGGGGAGCTGTTTTTT.

The chain has TRBV5-1 and TRBJ1-2; D perhaps matches TRBD1 (5 bases). Trimming pared 3 bases from V and 4 bases from J, leaving 25 bases between. The CDR3 contains 18 residues. From germline, CDR1 is SGHRS and CDR2 YFSETQ. The CDR3 coding sequence is TGCGCCAGCAGCTCCCCGAGGGGCCAGAAAGACGGACCCTATGGCTACACCTTC. It is translated as CASSSPRGQKDGPYGYTF.